The 4 T cell receptor beta chains listed next were all sequenced from one sample in a study of cytomegalovirus exposure and HLA in healthy donors. The PCR was carried out with 60 Vbeta primers and 13 Jbeta primers. Assay used: immunoSEQ multiplex PCR; TCRdb lists only in-frame clones, some missing. This sample yields 65,000 to 85,000 clones, of which 55% to 80% are seen a single time; roughly 1.9% belongs to the top ten. The sample was PBMCs. The receptors derive from a woman in her 30s in good health and CMV-seronegative.

The chain couples TRBV7-3 to TRBJ2-3, with TRBD2 matching 11 bases. This CDR3 has 17 amino acids. CDR1 and CDR2 from the germline V gene are SGHTA and FQGTGA. V was pared by 6 bases and J by 0 bases, with 8 bases of the junction left unmatched. The CDR3 DNA reads as TGTGCCAGCAGTCCGGTAGCGGGGGGGGGCAGCACAGATACGCAGTATTTT. It translates to CASSPVAGGGSTDTQYF.

This clone was detected once. This sequence joins TRBV2 and TRBJ2-2; 7 nucleotides match TRBD1. CDR3 length: 15 amino acids. V lost 7 bases to trimming and J lost 4 bases; unmatched junction nucleotides: 9. Germline lookup yields CDR1 SNHLY and CDR2 FYNNEI. The CDR3 here is CASTIGTASTGELFF. The CDR3 coding sequence is TGTGCCAGCACCATCGGGACAGCCAGCACCGGGGAGCTGTTTTTT.

The chain joins TRBV2 to TRBJ1-4, with 7 bases matching TRBD1. The ends lost 5 bases at V and 2 bases at J; junction bases unmatched: 8. The CDR3 is 16 amino acids. Germline V gene lookup returns CDR1 SNHLY and CDR2 FYNNEI. CDR3 DNA sequence: TGTGCCAGCAGTTCACAACAGGGGCTCACTAATGAAAAACTGTTTTTT. Protein product: CASSSQQGLTNEKLFF.

The chain links TRBV18 to TRBJ1-4; the D is unclear. The V and J ends lost 1 base and 6 bases respectively, with 9 bases between them. From germline, CDR1 is KGHSH and CDR2 LQKENI. This CDR3 comprises 14 residues. This chain's CDR3 is CASSPQSTDEKLFF. The CDR3, as DNA: TGTGCCAGCTCACCACAGAGTACGGATGAAAAACTGTTTTTT.